The rows below give T cell receptor beta chains drawn from one sample of a study of CD8+ T cells in alopecia areata. The table came from immunoSEQ multiplex PCR; TCRdb's copy has only in-frame clones and leaves some out. Among about 110,000 clones, roughly 84% were seen once, and the ten largest hold around a quarter. Source: CD8+ T cells sorted from blood, taken at week 24, from a patient treated with tofacitinib. These receptors came from a human donor with alopecia areata. CDR3s include the opening cysteine and the closing phenylalanine or tryptophan. D genes are given only for firm matches. Clone size appears in some rows only: once, few, many, or a class for an expanded clone.

d_call clone_size j_call v_call cdr3_nt cdr3_aa
TRBD1 . TRBJ2-3 TRBV6-5 TGTGCCAGCAGTTACGGGACAGGGGGCACAGATACGCAGTATTTT CASSYGTGGTDTQYF
. once TRBJ1-6 TRBV27 TGTGCCAGCAGTTTAGCCCAGACCCATGATTCACCCCTCCACTTT CASSLAQTHDSPLHF
. . TRBJ2-5 TRBV7-2 TGTGCCAGCAGCTTGGAGGCAGTGGAGACCCAGTACTTC CASSLEAVETQYF
. . TRBJ2-1 TRBV7-9 TGTGCCAGCAGCCCCCAGGGACCGACCTACAATGAGCAGTTCTTC CASSPQGPTYNEQFF
TRBD1 . TRBJ1-2 TRBV4-1 TGCGCCAGCAGCCAAGGAGGGACAGAGATATATGGCTACACCTTC CASSQGGTEIYGYTF
. . TRBJ1-1 TRBV27 TGTGCCAGCATGGGAATTACTGAAGCTTTCTTT CASMGITEAFF
. . TRBJ1-6 TRBV4-1 TGCGCCAGCAGCAAAGGGAGTACAGCCCTCCACTTT CASSKGSTALHF
. . TRBJ1-4 TRBV12-2 TGTGCAAGTCGCAAACGCTACAGCCGGGAAAAACTGTTTTTT CASRKRYSREKLFF
. once TRBJ1-1 TRBV7-9 TGTGCCAGCAGCTCTTCTGGCTTCGGGGGAGTCGGAGCTTTCTTT CASSSSGFGGVGAFF
TRBD2 . TRBJ2-3 TRBV7-9 TGTGCCAGCAGTTTTACTAGCGGGCCTAGCACAGATACGCAGTATTTT CASSFTSGPSTDTQYF
TRBD1 once TRBJ2-7 TRBV6-5 TGTGCCAGCAGTTATGCAGGGGGTGGCTCCTACGAGCAGTACTTC CASSYAGGGSYEQYF
. . TRBJ1-2 TRBV6-5 TGTGCCAGCAGTCAGCGGACTCATTCTTATGGCTACACCTTC CASSQRTHSYGYTF
. . TRBJ2-5 TRBV7-9 TGTGCCAGCAGCTCTGGCAGGGAAGAGACCCAGTACTTC CASSSGREETQYF
. . TRBJ2-7 TRBV7-9 TGTGCCAGCAGCCCACAGACAGGCTACGAGCAGTACTTC CASSPQTGYEQYF
. . TRBJ2-3 TRBV7-3 TGTGCCAGCAGCTTAGGGGACTCCCCGTGGGATACGCAGTATTTT CASSLGDSPWDTQYF
TRBD1 . TRBJ2-2 TRBV10-3 TGTGCCATCAGCCCGACAGGGGGTCTCGGGGAGCTGTTTTTT CAISPTGGLGELFF
. . TRBJ2-5 TRBV9 TGTGCCAGCAGCGCGGAGAGTGGCCAAGAGACCCAGTACTTC CASSAESGQETQYF
. . TRBJ2-1 TRBV4-3 TGCGCCAGCAGCCAATTGGGGAAGGAGTCCTACAATGAGCAGTTCTTC CASSQLGKESYNEQFF
TRBD1 . TRBJ2-1 TRBV27 TGTGCCAGCAGTTTACGGGACAGGGGCCCCCTTGAGCAGTTCTTC CASSLRDRGPLEQFF
TRBD2 . TRBJ2-7 TRBV9 TGTGCCAGCAGCCCCAACGGGGGGAACGAGCAGTACTTC CASSPNGGNEQYF
. . TRBJ2-2 TRBV27 TGTGCCAGCGGAGGGGCCGGGGAGCTGTTTTTT CASGGAGELFF
TRBD1 once TRBJ2-7 TRBV7-2 TGTGCCAGCAGCTTAGGGGACAGGGGGCACTACGAGCAGTACTTC CASSLGDRGHYEQYF
. . TRBJ2-3 TRBV30 TGTGCCTGGAGTAGAGGATCTTCTAGCACAGATACGCAGTATTTT CAWSRGSSSTDTQYF
. . TRBJ2-1 TRBV5-1 TGCGCCAGCAGCTTCTACGCGAGCTCCTACAATGAGCAGTTCTTC CASSFYASSYNEQFF
. . TRBJ2-7 TRBV27 TGTGCCAGCAGTTTAGACGTCAACTACGAGCAGTACTTC CASSLDVNYEQYF
TRBD1 once TRBJ1-1 TRBV27 TGTGCCAGCAGTTCTGGGACAGGGGAGACTGAAGCTTTCTTT CASSSGTGETEAFF
. . TRBJ2-1 TRBV5-6 TGTGCCAGCAGCTTGATGGGTTCCTACAATGAGCAGTTCTTC CASSLMGSYNEQFF
TRBD2 . TRBJ2-1 TRBV15 TGTGCCACCAGCAGTAGGACTAGCTCCTACAATGAGCAGTTCTTC CATSSRTSSYNEQFF
. . TRBJ1-2 TRBV29-1 TGCAGCGTTGAACGGGGGGCTGGCTATGGCTACACCTTC CSVERGAGYGYTF
. . TRBJ2-5 TRBV6-5 TGTGCCAGCAGAACGAGGACCGAGAGGGAGACCCAGTACTTC CASRTRTERETQYF
TRBD2 . TRBJ2-7 TRBV10-1 TGCGCCACTTCTACGCGGGGGAACTCCTACGAGCAGTACTTC CATSTRGNSYEQYF
. . TRBJ2-7 TRBV7-6 TGTGCCAGCAGCTTATATACTAAACTAGCCCCCTACGAGCAGTACTTC CASSLYTKLAPYEQYF